This T cell receptor (beta chain) stems from a study of T cells in Graves' hyperthyroidism and ophthalmopathy. Findings and caveats of the study: Most clonotypes that expanded in the thyroid above 0.001 also showed up in blood. The model predicted ophthalmopathy a median approximately seven months before onset.

Exclusion criteria comprised uncontrolled infection, other autoimmune disease, pregnancy or lactation. CDR3 size: 15 residues. Deletions cut 3 bases from V and 0 bases from J, with 11 bases between. CDR1 and CDR2 from the germline V gene are MNHEY and SMNVEV (reference sequence). This clonotype was picked up many times. The antigen remains unidentified. Using RNA transcripts as the source, TCR beta CDR3 regions were amplified. Researchers ran a first-round RT-PCR on the TCR CDR3 using the HTBI primer set. Using its own MiXCR run on the multiplex PCR reads, TCRdb lists one record per CDR3 protein. The table records 450,000 to 550,000 distinct CDR3 sequences, around a quarter of them present only once.

The receptor's source is a woman in her 30s with Graves' ophthalmopathy. This rearrangement joins TRBV27 to TRBJ1-1; no reliable D call. Material for sequencing was blood. As DNA, the CDR3 is TGTGCCAGCAGTTTGCGGCCCCAACTGAACACTGAAGCTTTCTTT. Its translation is CASSLRPQLNTEAFF.